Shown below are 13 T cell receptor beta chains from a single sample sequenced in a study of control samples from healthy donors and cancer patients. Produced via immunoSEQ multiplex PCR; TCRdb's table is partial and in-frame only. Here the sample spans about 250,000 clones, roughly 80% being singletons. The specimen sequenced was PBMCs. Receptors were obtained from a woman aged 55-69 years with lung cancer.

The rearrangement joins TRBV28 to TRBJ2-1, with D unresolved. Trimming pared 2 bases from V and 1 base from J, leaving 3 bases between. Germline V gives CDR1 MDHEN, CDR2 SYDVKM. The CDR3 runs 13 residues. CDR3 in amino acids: CASSLVSYNEQFF. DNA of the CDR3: TGTGCCAGCAGTTTAGTGTCCTACAATGAGCAGTTCTTC.

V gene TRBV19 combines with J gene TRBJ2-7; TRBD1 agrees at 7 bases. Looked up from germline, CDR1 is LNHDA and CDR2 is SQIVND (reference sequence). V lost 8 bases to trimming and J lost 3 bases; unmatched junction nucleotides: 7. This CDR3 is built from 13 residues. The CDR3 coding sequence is TGTGCCAGTTCATCAGGGGGTGGCTACGAGCAGTACTTC. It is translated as CASSSGGGYEQYF.

CDR3 sequence: CASSLASQGDPYEQYF. The CDR3 nucleotides read TGTGCCAGCAGCTTAGCCTCCCAGGGGGATCCCTACGAGCAGTACTTC. The chain combines TRBV7-9 with TRBJ2-7; TRBD1 matches at 7 bases. Germline V gene data show CDR1 as SEHNR and CDR2 as FQNEAQ (reference sequence). The CDR3 consists of 16 residues. V lost 0 bases and J lost 2; bases outside the gene matches: 7.

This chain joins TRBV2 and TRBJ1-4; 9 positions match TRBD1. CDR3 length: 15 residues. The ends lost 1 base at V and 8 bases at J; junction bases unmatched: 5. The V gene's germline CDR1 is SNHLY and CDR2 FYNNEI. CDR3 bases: TGTGCCAGCAGTGAAGGAGGGACAGGGAAAGAAAAACTGTTTTTT. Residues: CASSEGGTGKEKLFF.

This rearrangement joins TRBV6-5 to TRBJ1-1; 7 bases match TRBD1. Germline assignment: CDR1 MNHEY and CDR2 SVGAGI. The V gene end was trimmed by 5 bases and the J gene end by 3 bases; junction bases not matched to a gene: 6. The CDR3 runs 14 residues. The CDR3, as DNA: TGTGCCAGCAGTCGTCAGGGGGGTTACACTGAAGCTTTCTTT. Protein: CASSRQGGYTEAFF.

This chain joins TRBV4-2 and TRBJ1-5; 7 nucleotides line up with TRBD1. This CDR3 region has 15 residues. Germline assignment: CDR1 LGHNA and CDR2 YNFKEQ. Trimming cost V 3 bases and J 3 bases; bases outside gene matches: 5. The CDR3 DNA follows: TGTGCCAGCAGCCAGCAACAGGGGAACAATCAGCCCCAGCATTTT. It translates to CASSQQQGNNQPQHF.

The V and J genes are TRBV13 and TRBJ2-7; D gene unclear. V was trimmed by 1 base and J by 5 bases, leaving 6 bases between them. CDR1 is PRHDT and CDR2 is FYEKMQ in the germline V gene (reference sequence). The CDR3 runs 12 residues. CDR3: CASSLVVDEQYF. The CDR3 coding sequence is TGTGCCAGCAGCTTAGTCGTGGACGAGCAGTACTTC.

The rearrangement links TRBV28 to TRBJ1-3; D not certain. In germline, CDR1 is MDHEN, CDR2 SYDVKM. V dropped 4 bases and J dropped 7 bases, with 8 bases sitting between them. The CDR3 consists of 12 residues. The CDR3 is CASSSHGNTIYF. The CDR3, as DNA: TGTGCCAGCAGTTCCCATGGGAACACCATATATTTT.

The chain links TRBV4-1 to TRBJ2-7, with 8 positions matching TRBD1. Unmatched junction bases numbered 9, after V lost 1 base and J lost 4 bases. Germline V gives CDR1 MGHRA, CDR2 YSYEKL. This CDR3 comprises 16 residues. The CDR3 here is CASSQGHRGIGYEQYF. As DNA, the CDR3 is TGCGCCAGCAGCCAAGGTCACAGGGGGATTGGGTACGAGCAGTACTTC.

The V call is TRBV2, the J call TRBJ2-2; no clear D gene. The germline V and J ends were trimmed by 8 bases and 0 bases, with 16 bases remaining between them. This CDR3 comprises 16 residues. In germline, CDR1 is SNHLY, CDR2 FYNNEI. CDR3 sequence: CASGDGPGANTGELFF. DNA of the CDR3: TGTGCCAGCGGGGATGGGCCCGGAGCGAACACCGGGGAGCTGTTTTTT.

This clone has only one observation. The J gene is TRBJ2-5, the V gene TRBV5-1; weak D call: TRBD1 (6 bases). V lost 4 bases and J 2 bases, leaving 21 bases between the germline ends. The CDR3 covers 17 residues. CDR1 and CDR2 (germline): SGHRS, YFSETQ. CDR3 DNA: TGCGCCAGCAGCCCCAGTTCCGGGACAACGGCTCAAGAGACCCAGTACTTC. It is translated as CASSPSSGTTAQETQYF.

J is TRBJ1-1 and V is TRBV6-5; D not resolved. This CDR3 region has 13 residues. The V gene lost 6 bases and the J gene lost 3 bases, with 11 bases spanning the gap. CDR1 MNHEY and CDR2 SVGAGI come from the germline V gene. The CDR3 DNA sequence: TGTGCCAGCAGCAACTATGTGTACACTGAAGCTTTCTTT. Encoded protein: CASSNYVYTEAFF.

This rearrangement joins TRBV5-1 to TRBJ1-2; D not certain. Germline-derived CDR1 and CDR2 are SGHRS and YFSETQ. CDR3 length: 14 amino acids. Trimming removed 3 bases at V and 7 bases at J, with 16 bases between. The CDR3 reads CASSSPDPGSGYTF. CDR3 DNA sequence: TGCGCCAGCAGCTCGCCGGACCCGGGTTCTGGCTACACCTTC. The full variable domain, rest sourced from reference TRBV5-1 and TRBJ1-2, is KAGVTQTPRYLIKTRGQQVTLSCSPISGHRSVSWYQQTPGQGLQFLFEYFSETQRNKGNFPGRFSGRQFSNSRSEMNVSTLELGDSALYLCASSSPDPGSGYTFGSGTRLTVV.